Below, 13 T cell receptor beta chains from the same sample are listed, as sequenced in a study of T cell repertoires in cytomegalovirus infection. MiXCR, applied by TCRdb to the reads, yields one record per CDR3 protein. The data show under 200,000 distinct CDR3 sequences, with roughly 27% seen just once and approximately 31% held by the top ten. Sequenced: PBMCs. These receptors were collected from a human donor in good health (CMV status not recorded). Some clones in this sample may be carry-over from other donors' samples.

The rearrangement links TRBV7-8 to TRBJ1-5; 7 positions match TRBD1. There are 14 residues in the CDR3. In germline, CDR1 is SGHVS, CDR2 FQNEAQ. V was clipped by 0 bases and J by 13 bases; unmatched bases: 9. For the CDR3, the DNA is TGTGCCAGCAGCTTAGCGGGGGACAGTACCCCTCAGCATTTT. Its protein product is CASSLAGDSTPQHF.

The genes are TRBV19 and TRBJ2-5, with 10 positions matching TRBD1. This CDR3 contains 16 residues. Trimming at V came to 4 bases and at J to 5 bases, leaving 10 bases not matched to a gene. Germline V gives CDR1 LNHDA, CDR2 SQIVND (reference sequence). DNA of the CDR3: TGTGCCAGTAGTAAGGGGACAGGGGCGCGGGTGGAGACCCAGTACTTC. Translating gives CASSKGTGARVETQYF.

V is TRBV7-2 and J is TRBJ1-1; tentative D call: TRBD1 (6 bases). The CDR3 covers 16 residues. CDR1 is SGHTA and CDR2 is FQGNSA in the germline V gene. V was clipped by 0 bases and J by 4 bases, with 15 bases between them. The CDR3 sequence: CASSLAGQPGSTEAFF. The CDR3 region has the DNA TGTGCCAGCAGCTTAGCCGGACAGCCTGGGAGCACTGAAGCTTTCTTT.

The DNA for the CDR3 is TGTGCCAGCAGCCCCATCGGGGGGACCCGAGGTACAGATACGCAGTATTTT. Protein sequence: CASSPIGGTRGTDTQYF. The chain links TRBV7-3 to TRBJ2-3; TRBD2 aligns across 7 bases. The CDR3 has 17 amino acids. The germline V gene has CDR1 SGHTA and CDR2 FQGTGA. V dropped 5 bases and J dropped 3; count of bases not matched to a gene: 14.

V usage is TRBV6-5 and J usage is TRBJ1-2; 9 nucleotides align to TRBD1. Per germline, CDR1 MNHEY and CDR2 SVGAGI. CDR3 length: 13 amino acids. The ends lost 5 bases at V and 8 bases at J; junction bases unmatched: 6. The CDR3 reads CASSRDRVWGYTF. In DNA, the CDR3 is TGTGCCAGCAGTCGGGACAGGGTGTGGGGCTACACCTTC.

This clonotype was detected many times. This chain connects TRBV7-6 to TRBJ2-1; 7 bases fit TRBD2. This CDR3 has 15 amino acids. CDR1 and CDR2 (germline): SGHVS, FNYEAQ. V lost 6 bases and J lost 7; bases outside the gene matches: 12. Here the CDR3 reads CASSPGLSGGNEQFF. CDR3 in DNA: TGTGCCAGCAGTCCGGGACTTTCCGGGGGGAATGAGCAGTTCTTC.

The gene calls are TRBV12-3 or TRBV12-4 and TRBJ1-4, with a tentative D call TRBD1 (6 bases). The CDR3 has 16 amino acids. With 5 bases removed from V and 4 bases from J, the gap between germline ends came to 17 bases. CDR3 DNA: TGTGCCAGCAGTCCGGGCTCAGGGGCCAATAATGAAAAACTGTTTTTT. Translation: CASSPGSGANNEKLFF.

The chain links TRBV12-3 or TRBV12-4 to TRBJ2-2; 8 bases align to TRBD2. With V trimmed by 3 bases and J by 5 bases, 5 bases remained unmatched. The CDR3 consists of 15 residues. The CDR3 is CASSFVAGRTGELFF. The CDR3 nucleotides read TGTGCCAGCAGTTTTGTAGCGGGGAGGACCGGGGAGCTGTTTTTT.

The rearrangement uses TRBV20-1 and TRBJ1-1; D is unresolved. Per germline, CDR1 DFQATT and CDR2 SNEGSKA (reference sequence). The length of the CDR3 is 13 residues. V was shortened by 0 bases and J by 1 base, with 6 bases between the two germline ends. CDR3 sequence (DNA): TGCAGTGCTAGAGATGCAGGGAACACTGAAGCTTTCTTT. This translates into CSARDAGNTEAFF.

In its sample, this clonotype was seen many times. The J gene is TRBJ2-5, the V gene TRBV7-6; 11 positions match TRBD2. Germline V gives CDR1 SGHVS, CDR2 FNYEAQ. V dropped 1 base and J dropped 5; count of bases not matched to a gene: 6. The CDR3 is 16 amino acids. The CDR3 is CASSLGLAGGSETQYF. CDR3 in DNA: TGTGCCAGCAGCTTAGGGCTAGCGGGGGGTTCGGAGACCCAGTACTTC. Complete variable domain (other parts from reference TRBV7-6 and TRBJ2-5): GAGVSQSPRYKVTKRGQDVALRCDPISGHVSLYWYRQALGQGPEFLTYFNYEAQQDKSGLPNDRFSAERPEGSISTLTIQRTEQRDSAMYRCASSLGLAGGSETQYFGPGTRLLVL.

The V gene is TRBV6-2 or TRBV6-3, the J gene TRBJ1-1, with 8 nucleotides matching TRBD1. The CDR3 is made up of 16 amino acids. Trimming at V came to 2 bases and at J to 2 bases, leaving 7 bases not matched to a gene. Germline values: CDR1 MNHEY, CDR2 SVGEGT. CDR3 DNA: TGTGCCAGCAGTTACCTCGCAGGGGGCCCAAACACTGAAGCTTTCTTT. Its translation: CASSYLAGGPNTEAFF.

The chain is built from TRBV2 and TRBJ1-4; 8 bases align to TRBD1. V lost 0 bases to trimming and J lost 15 bases; unmatched junction nucleotides: 9. From germline, CDR1 is SNHLY and CDR2 FYNNEI. The CDR3 covers 14 residues. CDR3 coding DNA: TGTGCCAGCAGTGAAGCGCTTCGGAACAGGGGGTTGTTTTTT. Its translation is CASSEALRNRGLFF. The full variable domain, completed using reference TRBV2 and TRBJ1-4, is EPEVTQTPSHQVTQMGQEVILRCVPISNHLYFYWYRQILGQKVEFLVSFYNNEISEKSEIFDDQFSVERPDGSNFTLKIRSTKLEDSAMYFCASSEALRNRGLFFGSGTQLSVL.

V gene TRBV7-6 combines with J gene TRBJ2-3; no reliable D call. The CDR3 is 15 residues long. Per germline, CDR1 SGHVS and CDR2 FNYEAQ. V was clipped by 3 bases and J by 6 bases, with 16 bases between them. CDR3 DNA: TGTGCCAGCAGCTTTTTCCGGAACCTTGTGGATACGCAGTATTTT. It encodes CASSFFRNLVDTQYF.